The T cell receptor (beta chain) described here comes from a study of cytomegalovirus exposure and HLA in healthy donors. Findings and caveats of the study: Later on, an analysis tied under 20,000 TCR beta sequences to HLA alleles at 0.05 false discovery rate. A highly shared variant cluster was judged a likely technical artifact. DRB1 had the most TCR associations and HLA-C the fewest, a later analysis found, with rates varying by HLA locus.

As regards this clone: The antigen remains unidentified.

With 60 Vbeta and 13 Jbeta primers, the PCR was carried out. Sequenced by immunoSEQ multiplex PCR; TCRdb stores in-frame clones only, minus some. The top ten clones hold approximately 2.8% of a sample with about 70,000 clones, 62% of them seen once. Per germline, CDR1 SQVTM and CDR2 ANQGSEA. V shed 3 bases and J 1 base; nucleotides not matched to a gene: 5. CDR3 size: 15 residues. The material sequenced was PBMCs. The rearrangement joins TRBV29-1 to TRBJ2-7; 11 nucleotides match TRBD1. The clonotype originates from a man aged 30-40 years in good health and CMV-seronegative. The CDR3 here is CSVELGQGVSYEQYF. In nucleotides, the CDR3 is TGCAGCGTTGAGCTGGGACAGGGGGTTTCCTACGAGCAGTACTTC.